The table lists the clone carrying this TCR beta chain with a few counts. Its matching antigen is unknown. The CDR3 is 14 residues long. V lost 2 bases, J lost 2 bases, and 12 bases lay in between. CDR1 and CDR2 (germline): SQVTM, ANQGSEA. Preparation of the TCRbeta library used unique molecular identifiers. TCRdb passed the PCR reads through MiXCR, listing each CDR3 protein once. The sample includes over 400,000 distinct CDR3 sequences, over 40% of them seen just once. This sample was included in a study of T-cell reconstitution after alpha-beta-depleted transplantation in children. Study-level findings and limits: The main origin of T-cell counts and diversity one year after transplant was newly produced T cells. Expanded graft clones numbering several hundred reportedly gave rise to alpha-beta T cells about two months after transplant.

The TCR originated in a girl aged 2 to 10 with aplastic anemia, due to receive a stem cell transplant. Sequencing was performed on PBMCs, taken before TCRalphabeta/CD19-depleted stem cell transplant. The chain has TRBV29-1 and TRBJ1-1; the D is unclear. CDR3 coding DNA: TGCAGCGTTGAACTTGGGCGGTCTAACACTGAAGCTTTCTTT. Translation: CSVELGRSNTEAFF.